The rows below give T cell receptor beta chains drawn from one sample of a study of blood T cell repertoires in COVID-19. This table comes from immunoSEQ multiplex PCR, and its TCRdb copy is limited to in-frame clones, with some not included. The sample includes about 51,000 clones, 91% of them seen just once. The sample comprised peripheral blood. These receptor sequences come from a man between 50 and 59 years old with acute or convalescent COVID-19. The CDR3 runs from the conserved cysteine through the conserved F or W. D genes are given only for firm matches. Rows may omit the clone size; those that give it use once, few, many or a size class.

d_call: .
j_call: TRBJ2-7
v_call: TRBV4-2
clone_size: .
cdr3_nt: TGTGCCAGCAGCTCCGGGTGGCGGCGGACGGGGAGTTTTTCCTACGAGCAGTACTTC
cdr3_aa: CASSSGWRRTGSFSYEQYF

d_call: TRBD2
j_call: TRBJ2-7
v_call: TRBV5-1
clone_size: .
cdr3_nt: TGCGCCAGCAGCTTTTCGGGAGGGTCCTACGAGCAGTACTTC
cdr3_aa: CASSFSGGSYEQYF

d_call: TRBD2
j_call: TRBJ2-1
v_call: TRBV24-1
clone_size: .
cdr3_nt: TGTGCCACCAGTCTGCCCGGGGGGGTCTCCTACAATGAGCAGTTCTTC
cdr3_aa: CATSLPGGVSYNEQFF

d_call: TRBD1
j_call: TRBJ1-1
v_call: TRBV24-1
clone_size: .
cdr3_nt: TGTGCCACCAGTGATTTGCAGTCAGGGGGCATGAACACTGAAGCTTTCTTT
cdr3_aa: CATSDLQSGGMNTEAFF

d_call: TRBD1
j_call: TRBJ2-5
v_call: TRBV18
clone_size: once
cdr3_nt: TGTGCCAGCTCAGGGACAGGCCCGGGAGAGACCCAGTACTTC
cdr3_aa: CASSGTGPGETQYF

d_call: .
j_call: TRBJ1-5
v_call: TRBV7-9
clone_size: .
cdr3_nt: TGTGCCAGCAGCGCCCAGGGTCGCAATCAGCCCCAGCATTTT
cdr3_aa: CASSAQGRNQPQHF

d_call: .
j_call: TRBJ1-2
v_call: TRBV6-1
clone_size: once
cdr3_nt: TGTGCCAGCAGTGATGATTCGATAGCTAACTATGGCTACACCTTC
cdr3_aa: CASSDDSIANYGYTF

d_call: TRBD1
j_call: TRBJ2-2
v_call: TRBV5-1
clone_size: .
cdr3_nt: TGCGCCAGCAACACAGGGGGCGATTGGTCCGGGGAGCTGTTTTTT
cdr3_aa: CASNTGGDWSGELFF

d_call: TRBD2
j_call: TRBJ2-3
v_call: TRBV2
clone_size: .
cdr3_nt: TGTGCCAGCAGAGGGGGGACTAGCGGGGTAAGGAGCACAGATACGCAGTATTTT
cdr3_aa: CASRGGTSGVRSTDTQYF

d_call: .
j_call: TRBJ2-7
v_call: TRBV5-8
clone_size: .
cdr3_nt: TGTGCCAGCAGCCGGGGGACCTCACAGCGGGAGCAGTACTTC
cdr3_aa: CASSRGTSQREQYF

d_call: TRBD1
j_call: TRBJ1-2
v_call: TRBV19
clone_size: .
cdr3_nt: TGTGCCAGTAGTACAAGACAGGGAGGAGATAACTATGGCTACACCTTC
cdr3_aa: CASSTRQGGDNYGYTF

d_call: TRBD1
j_call: TRBJ1-4
v_call: TRBV5-4
clone_size: .
cdr3_nt: TGTGCCAGCAGCTGGGGACAGGGAGAAAAACTGTTTTTT
cdr3_aa: CASSWGQGEKLFF

d_call: .
j_call: TRBJ1-1
v_call: TRBV5-1
clone_size: .
cdr3_nt: TGCGCCAGCAGACCAGACAGGCCGAACACTGAAGCTTTCTTT
cdr3_aa: CASRPDRPNTEAFF

d_call: .
j_call: TRBJ1-4
v_call: TRBV18
clone_size: .
cdr3_nt: TGTGCCAGCTCTGAAGTCCGGGAAAAACTGTTTTTT
cdr3_aa: CASSEVREKLFF

d_call: TRBD2
j_call: TRBJ2-1
v_call: TRBV7-3
clone_size: .
cdr3_nt: TGTGCCAGCAGCCGCGGGAGCGGGGGCCCCCCCTCCTACAATGAGCAGTTCTTC
cdr3_aa: CASSRGSGGPPSYNEQFF

d_call: .
j_call: TRBJ1-2
v_call: TRBV5-1
clone_size: .
cdr3_nt: TGCGCCAGCAGCTTGGATGTGTCCCGGGGTTTCTACACCTTC
cdr3_aa: CASSLDVSRGFYTF

d_call: .
j_call: TRBJ2-7
v_call: TRBV29-1
clone_size: .
cdr3_nt: TGCAGCGTTAAACCTGCCCAGGGGGGCGAGCAGTACTTC
cdr3_aa: CSVKPAQGGEQYF

d_call: .
j_call: TRBJ2-7
v_call: TRBV9
clone_size: .
cdr3_nt: TGTGCCAGCAGCGTAGGTGTAGGGGGAATCTACGAGCAGTACTTC
cdr3_aa: CASSVGVGGIYEQYF

d_call: TRBD1
j_call: TRBJ1-3
v_call: TRBV30
clone_size: .
cdr3_nt: TGTGCCGCACCGGGACAGGGAGGAAACACCATATATTTT
cdr3_aa: CAAPGQGGNTIYF

d_call: TRBD1
j_call: TRBJ2-3
v_call: TRBV10-2
clone_size: .
cdr3_nt: TGCGCCAGCAGTGGACAGGGGATACGAACAGATACGCAGTATTTT
cdr3_aa: CASSGQGIRTDTQYF

d_call: TRBD2
j_call: TRBJ2-3
v_call: TRBV7-9
clone_size: .
cdr3_nt: TGTGCCAGCAGCTCAACATTACTAGCGGGGGGGCCGGATGGGCAGTATTTT
cdr3_aa: CASSSTLLAGGPDGQYF

d_call: .
j_call: TRBJ2-7
v_call: TRBV27
clone_size: few
cdr3_nt: TGTGCCAGCAGTTTAAAATCCCCTAGCTCCTACGAGCAGTACTTC
cdr3_aa: CASSLKSPSSYEQYF